The T cell receptor beta chain under discussion was sequenced for a study of OX40 agonist ivuxolimab in advanced cancers. Sequenced by immunoSEQ multiplex PCR; TCRdb stores in-frame clones only, minus some. The sample has tens of thousands of clones, about 86% seen once. Per the germline V gene, CDR1 is SGHTA and CDR2 is FQGTGA. V was cut by 5 bases and J by 5 bases, with 10 bases left in between. The CDR3 is 13 residues long. The clonotype comes from an adult with an advanced solid tumor such as melanoma, head and neck, liver or kidney cancer. The source material was CD4+ or CD8+ T cells sorted from blood, sampled in a trial of the OX40 agonist ivuxolimab. The genes are TRBV7-3 and TRBJ2-1; D gene ambiguous. The CDR3 here is CASSTRPDNEQFF. CDR3 DNA: TGTGCCAGCAGCACCCGACCAGACAATGAGCAGTTCTTC.